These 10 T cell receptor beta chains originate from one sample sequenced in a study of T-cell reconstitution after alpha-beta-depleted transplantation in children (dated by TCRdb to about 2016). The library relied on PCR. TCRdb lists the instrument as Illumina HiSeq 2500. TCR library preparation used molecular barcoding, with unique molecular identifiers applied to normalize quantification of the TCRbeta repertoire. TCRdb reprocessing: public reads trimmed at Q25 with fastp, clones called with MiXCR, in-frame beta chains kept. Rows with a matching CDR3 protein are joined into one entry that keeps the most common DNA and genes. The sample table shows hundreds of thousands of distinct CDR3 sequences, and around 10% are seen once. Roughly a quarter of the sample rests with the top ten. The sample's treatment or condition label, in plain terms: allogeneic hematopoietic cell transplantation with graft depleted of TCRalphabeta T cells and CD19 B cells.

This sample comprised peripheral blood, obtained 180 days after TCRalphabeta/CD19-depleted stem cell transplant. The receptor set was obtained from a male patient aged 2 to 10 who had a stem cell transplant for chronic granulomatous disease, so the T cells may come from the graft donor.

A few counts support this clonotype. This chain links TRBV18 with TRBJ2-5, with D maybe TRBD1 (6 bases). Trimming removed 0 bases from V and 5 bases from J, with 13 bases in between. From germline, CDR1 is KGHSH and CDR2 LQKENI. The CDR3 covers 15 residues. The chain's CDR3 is CASSPPWGRGETQYF. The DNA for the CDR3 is TGTGCCAGCTCACCACCGTGGGGGCGCGGGGAGACCCAGTACTTC.

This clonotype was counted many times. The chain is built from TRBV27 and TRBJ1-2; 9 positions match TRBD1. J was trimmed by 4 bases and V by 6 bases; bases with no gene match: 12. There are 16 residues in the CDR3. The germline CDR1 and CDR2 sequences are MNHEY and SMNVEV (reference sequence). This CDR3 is CASRRSGQGHIYGYTF. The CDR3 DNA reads TGTGCCAGCAGGAGATCGGGACAGGGTCACATCTATGGCTACACCTTC.

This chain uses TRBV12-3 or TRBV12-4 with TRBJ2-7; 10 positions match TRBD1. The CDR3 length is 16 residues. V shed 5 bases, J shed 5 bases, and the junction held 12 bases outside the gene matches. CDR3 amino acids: CASSIITGTGAHEQYF. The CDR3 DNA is TGTGCCAGCAGTATTATAACCGGGACAGGGGCCCACGAGCAGTACTTC.

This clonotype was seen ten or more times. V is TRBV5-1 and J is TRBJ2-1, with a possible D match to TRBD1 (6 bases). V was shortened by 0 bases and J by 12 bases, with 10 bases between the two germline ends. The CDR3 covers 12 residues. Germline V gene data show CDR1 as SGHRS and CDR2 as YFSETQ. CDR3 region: CASSLGGRGQFF. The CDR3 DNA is TGCGCCAGCAGCTTGGGGGGGCGAGGGCAGTTCTTC. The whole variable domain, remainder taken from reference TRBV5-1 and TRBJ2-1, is KAGVTQTPRYLIKTRGQQVTLSCSPISGHRSVSWYQQTPGQGLQFLFEYFSETQRNKGNFPGRFSGRQFSNSRSEMNVSTLELGDSALYLCASSLGGRGQFFGPGTRLTVL.

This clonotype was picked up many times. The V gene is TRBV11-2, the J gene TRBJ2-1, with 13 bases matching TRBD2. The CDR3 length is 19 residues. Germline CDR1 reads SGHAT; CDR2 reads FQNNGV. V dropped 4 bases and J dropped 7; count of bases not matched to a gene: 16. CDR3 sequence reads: CASSWVRLAGGLPGNEQFF. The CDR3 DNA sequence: TGTGCCAGCAGCTGGGTACGACTAGCGGGGGGACTACCCGGAAATGAGCAGTTCTTC.

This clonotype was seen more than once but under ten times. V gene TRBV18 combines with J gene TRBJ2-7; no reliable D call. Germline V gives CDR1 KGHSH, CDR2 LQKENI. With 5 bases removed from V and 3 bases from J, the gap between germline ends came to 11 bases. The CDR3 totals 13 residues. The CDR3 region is CASSIDGIYEQYF. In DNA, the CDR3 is TGTGCCAGCTCAATCGACGGCATCTACGAGCAGTACTTC.

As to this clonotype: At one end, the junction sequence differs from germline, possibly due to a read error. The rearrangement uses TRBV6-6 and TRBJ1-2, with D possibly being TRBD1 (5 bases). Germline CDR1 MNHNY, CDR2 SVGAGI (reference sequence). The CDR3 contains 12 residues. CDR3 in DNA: TGTGCCAGCAGTAGGACATATGATGGCAACACCTTC. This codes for CASSRTYDGNTF.

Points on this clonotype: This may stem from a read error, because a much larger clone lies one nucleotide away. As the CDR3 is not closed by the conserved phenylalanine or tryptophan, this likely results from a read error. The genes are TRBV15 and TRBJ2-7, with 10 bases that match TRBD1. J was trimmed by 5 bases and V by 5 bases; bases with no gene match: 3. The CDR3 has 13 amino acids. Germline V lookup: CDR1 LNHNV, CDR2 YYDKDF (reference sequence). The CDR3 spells CATSGTGAHEQYL. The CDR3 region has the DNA TGTGCCACCAGCGGGACAGGGGCCCACGAGCAGTACTTG.

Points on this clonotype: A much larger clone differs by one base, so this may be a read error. The CDR3 DNA sequence: TGTGACAGCAGTTTCCTCGGACGGGTCCAAGAGACCCAGTACTTC. Protein sequence: CDSSFLGRVQETQYF. The chain combines TRBV12-3 or TRBV12-4 with TRBJ2-5; D is ambiguous. There are 15 residues in the CDR3.

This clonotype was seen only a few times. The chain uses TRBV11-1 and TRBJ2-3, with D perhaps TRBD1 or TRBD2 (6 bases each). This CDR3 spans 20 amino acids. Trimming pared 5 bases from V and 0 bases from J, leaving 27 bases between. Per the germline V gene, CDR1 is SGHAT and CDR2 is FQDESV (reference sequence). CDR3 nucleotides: TGTGCCAGCAGCCTCTCCCTAGGGGGGCGCTGGCATTCTAGCACAGATACGCAGTATTTT. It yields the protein CASSLSLGGRWHSSTDTQYF.